This T cell receptor beta chain was sequenced in a study of T cells expressing NK-cell markers. This CDR3 is built from 17 residues. About this clonotype itself: Its antigen is unidentified.

One entry per CDR3 protein, without DNA, is what TCRdb gives after re-calling the 5' RACE reads. This repertoire comprises around 380,000 distinct CDR3 sequences; its ten largest clones make up roughly 10%. Study findings and constraints: For several donors, these clonotypes were likewise the leading ones in the CD3+CD56-NKG2C+ fraction.

The clonotype originates from a woman aged 45-65 years in good health. V usage is TRBV12-3 or TRBV12-4 and J usage is TRBJ2-5; TCRdb's assignment of TRBD2 cannot be checked, as there is no DNA. Material: blood T cells: a sorted CD56 or NKG2C T cell subset, CD4+ or CD8+ T cells, or bulk PBMC T cells (not recorded which). This CDR3 reads CASSSGLAVYNQETQYF.